A single sample is the source of the 30 T cell receptor beta chains below, sequenced in a study of OX40 agonist ivuxolimab in advanced cancers. Generated by immunoSEQ multiplex PCR, the TCRdb table keeps only in-frame clones and is missing some. The sample lists around 63,000 clones, over 75% occurring once. The starting material was CD4+ or CD8+ T cells sorted from blood, obtained in a trial of the OX40 agonist ivuxolimab. These TCRs come from an adult with an advanced solid tumor such as melanoma, head and neck, liver or kidney cancer.

The chain uses TRBV4-1 and TRBJ2-3; 9 bases map to TRBD2. Germline CDR1 reads MGHRA; CDR2 reads YSYEKL. Germline trimming cut 3 bases from V and 4 bases from J; bases unmatched to any gene: 11. The CDR3 runs to 17 residues. The CDR3 DNA is TGCGCCAGCAGCCAGGGGTGGCTAGCGGGGAGCTCAGATACGCAGTATTTT. Translation gives CASSQGWLAGSSDTQYF.

The chain uses TRBV19 and TRBJ2-6; no clear D. This CDR3 is built from 14 residues. Germline lookup yields CDR1 LNHDA and CDR2 SQIVND (reference sequence). V was trimmed by 8 bases and J by 0 bases, leaving 8 bases between them. CDR3 coding DNA: TGTGCCAGTCTAAGAAGCTCTGGGGCCAACGTCCTGACTTTC. It yields the protein CASLRSSGANVLTF. Based on the CDR3 plus reference TRBV19 and TRBJ2-6, the full variable domain is DGGITQSPKYLFRKEGQNVTLSCEQNLNHDAMYWYRQDPGQGLRLIYYSQIVNDFQKGDIAEGYSVSREKKESFPLTVTSAQKNPTAFYLCASLRSSGANVLTFGAGSRLTVL.

The J gene is TRBJ2-5, the V gene TRBV30, with TRBD2 identical over 7 bases. The CDR3 is 18 residues long. The germline V gene encodes CDR1 GTSNPN and CDR2 SVGIG (reference sequence). J gave up 0 bases and V 1 base, and 14 bases lay outside the gene matches. As DNA, the CDR3 is TGTGCCTGGAGTGGCTGCATGCGCGGGGGTAGGAACCAAGAGACCCAGTACTTC. The encoded protein is CAWSGCMRGGRNQETQYF.

This clone has a single count. The V gene is TRBV11-2, the J gene TRBJ2-5; D perhaps matches TRBD2 (6 bases). Germline lookup yields CDR1 SGHAT and CDR2 FQNNGV. CDR3 length: 15 amino acids. V dropped 4 bases and J dropped 2 bases, with 14 bases sitting between them. The CDR3 DNA follows: TGTGCCAGCAGCTCAAGGAGGGTAGGGCAAGAGACCCAGTACTTC. Translation: CASSSRRVGQETQYF.

The V gene is TRBV18, the J gene TRBJ2-7; a weak D match, TRBD1 (6 bases). V was pared by 3 bases and J by 3 bases, with 12 bases between. The CDR3 length is 14 residues. From germline, CDR1 is KGHSH and CDR2 LQKENI. The CDR3, as DNA: TGTGCCAGCTCACCGTGGGGGCAGAGCTACGAGCAGTACTTC. Its translation: CASSPWGQSYEQYF.

The V and J genes are TRBV11-2 and TRBJ1-1; no firm D call. The V and J ends lost 3 bases and 0 bases respectively, with 8 bases between them. The length of the CDR3 is 14 residues. CDR1 is SGHAT and CDR2 is FQNNGV in the germline V gene. CDR3 amino acids: CASSFSFMNTEAFF. The CDR3 region has the DNA TGTGCCAGCAGCTTCTCGTTCATGAACACTGAAGCTTTCTTT.

This chain connects TRBV28 to TRBJ2-2, with 10 bases lining up with TRBD2. The CDR3 spans 16 residues. Unmatched junction bases numbered 9, after V lost 7 bases and J lost 4 bases. The V gene's germline CDR1 is MDHEN and CDR2 SYDVKM. Here the CDR3 DNA reads TGTGCCAGCATAGAAGCGGGGGGGCGTCGCACCGGGGAGCTGTTTTTT. It yields the protein CASIEAGGRRTGELFF.

This rearrangement joins TRBV28 to TRBJ1-5; unclear D gene. V lost 6 bases to trimming and J lost 10 bases, with 25 bases between them. Germline V gives CDR1 MDHEN, CDR2 SYDVKM. The length of the CDR3 is 16 residues. CDR3 region: CASSDFGGFNPIPQHF. Written as DNA, the CDR3 is TGTGCCAGCAGCGATTTTGGCGGCTTTAATCCGATCCCCCAGCATTTT.

The chain combines TRBV2 with TRBJ2-3; no clear D. This CDR3 is 11 amino acids long. Germline values: CDR1 SNHLY, CDR2 FYNNEI. V shed 8 bases and J shed 8 bases, with 11 bases lying between them. The CDR3 nucleotides are TGTGCCAGCCATCGTGGCGGTACGCAGTATTTT. Translation gives CASHRGGTQYF.

This rearrangement joins TRBV7-3 to TRBJ2-2; possibly TRBD1 for D (5 bases). V shed 5 bases and J shed 1 base, with 8 bases lying between them. Germline V lookup: CDR1 SGHTA, CDR2 FQGTGA. The CDR3 consists of 14 residues. The CDR3 DNA follows: TGTGCCAGCAGCCGGACACTGAACACCGGGGAGCTGTTTTTT. Translated: CASSRTLNTGELFF.

CDR3: CASRTGGQPQHF. CDR3 bases: TGTGCCAGCAGGACAGGGGGTCAGCCCCAGCATTTT. This chain links TRBV6-5 with TRBJ1-5; TRBD1 aligns across 9 bases. V lost 6 bases and J lost 6; bases outside the gene matches: 0. Germline V gene data show CDR1 as MNHEY and CDR2 as SVGAGI. The CDR3 totals 12 residues.

This clone appeared a single time. The CDR3 region has the DNA TGTGCCAGTAGTCCCTCGGCAGGGGGCGCGAGAAACTATGGCTACACCTTC. It codes for CASSPSAGGARNYGYTF. The chain joins TRBV19 to TRBJ1-2, with 8 nucleotides matching TRBD1. The CDR3 has 17 amino acids. V shed 5 bases and J 2 bases; nucleotides not matched to a gene: 13. Germline lookup yields CDR1 LNHDA and CDR2 SQIVND (reference sequence).

J is TRBJ1-6 and V is TRBV5-1, with no clear D. Trimming cost V 1 base and J 9 bases, with 14 bases left between them. The length of the CDR3 is 15 residues. The germline CDR1 and CDR2 sequences are SGHRS and YFSETQ. In DNA form, the CDR3 reads TGCGCCAGCAGCTTGACCATCAAGCCTCTTTCACCCCTCCACTTT. Translated, it gives CASSLTIKPLSPLHF.

J is TRBJ1-2 and V is TRBV5-1, with 11 bases lining up with TRBD1. CDR1 is SGHRS, CDR2 YFSETQ, per germline. The V gene end was trimmed by 0 bases and the J gene end by 6 bases; junction bases not matched to a gene: 1. The CDR3 extends over 14 amino acids. CDR3 protein: CASSLEGQGDGYTF. As DNA, the CDR3 is TGCGCCAGCAGCTTGGAGGGACAGGGGGATGGCTACACCTTC.

The chain employs TRBV28 and TRBJ1-2; the D is unclear. The CDR3 runs 15 residues. The V gene lost 5 bases and the J gene lost 4 bases, with 17 bases spanning the gap. Germline lookup yields CDR1 MDHEN and CDR2 SYDVKM. The CDR3 DNA reads as TGTGCCAGCAGTATCCGTTCGGACGGAGCCTATGGCTACACCTTC. Its protein product is CASSIRSDGAYGYTF.

CDR3 sequence reads: CASSQMGRGINTEAFF. The CDR3 coding sequence is TGTGCCAGCTCCCAAATGGGCAGGGGCATAAACACTGAAGCTTTCTTT. The chain recombines TRBV18 with TRBJ1-1, with a weak D call TRBD1 (6 bases). Trimming shortened V by 6 bases and J by 2 bases, and 19 bases separated the two germline ends. The CDR3 length is 16 residues. The germline gives CDR1 KGHSH, CDR2 LQKENI.

The rearrangement joins TRBV6-5 to TRBJ2-2; D remains ambiguous. Per the germline V gene, CDR1 is MNHEY and CDR2 is SVGAGI. The CDR3 has 12 residues. With 3 bases removed from V and 6 bases from J, the gap between germline ends came to 5 bases. CDR3 sequence (DNA): TGTGCCAGCAGTTATGCACCCGGGGAGCTGTTTTTT. Amino acids: CASSYAPGELFF.

The chain has TRBV14 and TRBJ2-3, with 8 nucleotides matching TRBD2. J lost 0 bases, V lost 0 bases, and 2 bases had no gene match. CDR1 and CDR2 from the germline V gene are SGHDN and FVKESK. The CDR3 sequence is 16 residues long. The CDR3 DNA reads TGTGCCAGCAGCCAAGAGGCGGGGGGTAGCACAGATACGCAGTATTTT. Encoded protein: CASSQEAGGSTDTQYF.

The J gene is TRBJ1-1, the V gene TRBV28; D is possibly TRBD1 (6 bases). The CDR3 sequence is 15 residues long. The germline V gene has CDR1 MDHEN and CDR2 SYDVKM. Trimming cost V 2 bases and J 0 bases, with 10 bases left between them. The CDR3 DNA reads as TGTGCCAGCAGTTTAGAGGGGGGGGTGAACACTGAAGCTTTCTTT. It is translated as CASSLEGGVNTEAFF. Drawing the rest from reference TRBV28 and TRBJ1-1, the complete variable domain is DVKVTQSSRYLVKRTGEKVFLECVQDMDHENMFWYRQDPGLGLRLIYFSYDVKMKEKGDIPEGYSVSREKKERFSLILESASTNQTSMYLCASSLEGGVNTEAFFGQGTRLTVV.

This clone has a single count. The chain employs TRBV5-1 and TRBJ1-2, with a possible D match to TRBD1 (6 bases). This CDR3 comprises 15 residues. V lost 0 bases and J lost 0, with 9 bases in between. CDR1 is SGHRS, CDR2 YFSETQ, per germline. The CDR3 spells CASSLVGTPNYGYTF. CDR3 DNA sequence: TGCGCCAGCAGCTTGGTCGGGACACCTAACTATGGCTACACCTTC.

This chain uses TRBV6-5 with TRBJ1-5; a weak D match, TRBD1 (6 bases). Per the germline V gene, CDR1 is MNHEY and CDR2 is SVGAGI. The CDR3 is 14 residues long. V was pared by 4 bases and J by 5 bases, with 12 bases between. CDR3 protein: CASSSGEMDQPQHF. In DNA form, the CDR3 reads TGTGCCAGCAGTTCAGGGGAAATGGATCAGCCCCAGCATTTT.

The rearrangement links TRBV27 to TRBJ1-4, with D unclear. The CDR3 runs to 14 residues. Deletions cut 2 bases from V and 5 bases from J, with 9 bases between. Germline CDR1 MNHEY, CDR2 SMNVEV (reference sequence). The CDR3 loop reads CASSLVRSNEKLFF. DNA for the CDR3: TGTGCCAGCAGTTTAGTCAGGAGCAATGAAAAACTGTTTTTT.

The chain uses TRBV6-1 and TRBJ1-2; no clear D. The germline V gene encodes CDR1 MNHNS and CDR2 SASEGT. CDR3 length: 13 amino acids. V dropped 8 bases and J dropped 3 bases, with 13 bases sitting between them. The CDR3 loop reads CASHGIRYYGYTF. The CDR3 DNA reads as TGTGCCAGCCACGGCATACGATACTATGGCTACACCTTC.

The chain is built from TRBV5-1 and TRBJ2-5, with 8 bases fitting TRBD1. Trimming removed 1 base from V and 2 bases from J; junction bases left unmatched: 7. Germline loops: CDR1 SGHRS, CDR2 YFSETQ. The CDR3 consists of 16 residues. CDR3 sequence (DNA): TGCGCCAGCAGCTTGTGGAACAGGGGGACTCAAGAGACCCAGTACTTC. Translating gives CASSLWNRGTQETQYF. Full variable domain (rest looked up from reference TRBV5-1 and TRBJ2-5): KAGVTQTPRYLIKTRGQQVTLSCSPISGHRSVSWYQQTPGQGLQFLFEYFSETQRNKGNFPGRFSGRQFSNSRSEMNVSTLELGDSALYLCASSLWNRGTQETQYFGPGTRLLVL.

The gene calls are TRBV9 and TRBJ1-4; D is uncertain. Looked up from germline, CDR1 is SGDLS and CDR2 is YYNGEE. Trimming removed 0 bases from V and 5 bases from J, with 11 bases in between. The CDR3 has 15 residues. CDR3 DNA: TGTGCCAGCAGCGTAGATAGGGCCACAAATGAAAAACTGTTTTTT. This gives the protein CASSVDRATNEKLFF.

The chain is built from TRBV6-1 and TRBJ1-2; tentative D call: TRBD1 (5 bases). V gave up 2 bases and J gave up 4 bases, with 14 bases separating them. The CDR3 consists of 15 residues. The germline CDR1 and CDR2 sequences are MNHNS and SASEGT. The CDR3 bases are TGTGCCAGCAGTGAAAGGGACGGTTTTGGCTATGGCTACACCTTC. The encoded protein is CASSERDGFGYGYTF.

This chain connects TRBV18 to TRBJ1-3; no firm D call. With 3 bases removed from V and 0 bases from J, the gap between germline ends came to 6 bases. The CDR3 runs 14 residues. CDR1 is KGHSH and CDR2 is LQKENI in the germline V gene. Here the CDR3 DNA reads TGTGCCAGCTCACCGATTAGCTCTGGAAACACCATATATTTT. As protein: CASSPISSGNTIYF.

The chain has TRBV5-1 and TRBJ2-5; D is unclear. Germline loops: CDR1 SGHRS, CDR2 YFSETQ. The CDR3 has 12 amino acids. V lost 6 bases to trimming and J lost 0 bases, with 6 bases between them. The CDR3 region has the DNA TGCGCCAGCACCCGGGACCAAGAGACCCAGTACTTC. Translated: CASTRDQETQYF.

The chain has TRBV5-5 and TRBJ1-5, with D possibly being TRBD1 (6 bases). Trimming removed 4 bases from V and 7 bases from J, with 15 bases in between. CDR1 is SGHKS and CDR2 is YYEKEE in the germline V gene (reference sequence). This CDR3 contains 14 residues. This CDR3 reads CASSLQGSVQPQHF. In nucleotides, the CDR3 is TGTGCCAGCAGCCTACAGGGTAGTGTCCAGCCCCAGCATTTT.

This clone appeared once. The chain joins TRBV5-1 to TRBJ2-7; D is undetermined. CDR3 length equals 15 residues. V was shortened by 0 bases and J by 2 bases, with 12 bases between the two germline ends. Germline values: CDR1 SGHRS, CDR2 YFSETQ. The CDR3 loop is CASSLVAGIPYEQYF. CDR3 nucleotides: TGCGCCAGCAGCTTGGTGGCAGGAATCCCCTACGAGCAGTACTTC.